The sample holds many counts of the clone carrying this T cell receptor beta chain. Germline-derived CDR1 and CDR2 are SQVTM and ANQGSEA. This CDR3 contains 13 residues. Trimming removed 3 bases at V and 2 bases at J, with 11 bases between. As it was prepared, the TCRbeta library received unique molecular identifiers. From the PCR reads, TCRdb called clonotypes with MiXCR, one entry per CDR3 protein. The table has about 260,000 distinct CDR3 sequences, roughly 8% seen once. This entry is derived from a study of T-cell reconstitution after alpha-beta-depleted transplantation in children. This receptor was identified in a male patient aged 10 to 17 who had a stem cell transplant for acute lymphoblastic leukemia, so the T cells may come from the graft donor. The sample was PBMCs, mostly from graft donor cells, taken 180 days after TCRalphabeta/CD19-depleted stem cell transplant. V usage is TRBV29-1 and J usage is TRBJ2-7; D is unclear. The CDR3 DNA follows: TGCAGCGTTGAGGGCAGTGGGGCCTACGAGCAGTACTTC. As protein: CSVEGSGAYEQYF.